Each of the 8 T cell receptor beta chains below was sequenced from the same sample in a study of T cell changes during pregnancy in multiple sclerosis. Data came from immunoSEQ multiplex PCR; TCRdb stores just in-frame clones and leaves some out. The sample contains 40,000 to 45,000 clones, about 85% of which appear only once. This specimen consisted of CD4+ T cells from peripheral blood mononuclear cells, obtained after pregnancy. Receptors were obtained from a female donor with multiple sclerosis, enrolled in a pregnancy study.

This clone was seen once. The chain carries TRBV2 and TRBJ1-2; 11 bases are shared with TRBD1. CDR1 and CDR2 (germline): SNHLY, FYNNEI. The CDR3 totals 17 residues. V lost 2 bases and J lost 4; bases outside the gene matches: 9. The CDR3 DNA is TGTGCCAGCAGTGAATCTCAGGACAGGGGGCGCATCTATGGCTACACCTTC. Translation: CASSESQDRGRIYGYTF.

V usage is TRBV7-2 and J usage is TRBJ1-2; D gene unclear. Trimming removed 5 bases from V and 11 bases from J, with 15 bases in between. The CDR3 contains 12 residues. Germline lookup yields CDR1 SGHTA and CDR2 FQGNSA. Here the CDR3 reads CASSLFGGEYTF. The CDR3 DNA is TGTGCCAGCAGCCTCTTCGGTGGGGAGTACACCTTC.

The chain couples TRBV29-1 to TRBJ2-5; 8 nucleotides agree with TRBD1. The CDR3 covers 13 residues. V dropped 6 bases and J dropped 2; count of bases not matched to a gene: 5. Germline V CDR1 and CDR2: SQVTM, ANQGSEA. CDR3 amino acids: CSVRGQGQETQYF. The CDR3 DNA reads TGCAGCGTCAGGGGGCAGGGGCAAGAGACCCAGTACTTC.

This sequence joins TRBV7-3 and TRBJ2-5; 8 positions agree with TRBD1. The trim removed 2 bases at V and 5 bases at J, leaving 7 bases unmatched. This CDR3 has 15 amino acids. Germline CDR1 reads SGHTA; CDR2 reads FQGTGA. The CDR3 reads CASSLAGGAWETQYF. The CDR3 DNA is TGTGCCAGCAGCTTAGCAGGGGGCGCTTGGGAGACCCAGTACTTC.

This chain connects TRBV7-8 to TRBJ1-3; D not resolved. This CDR3 is 17 amino acids long. Trimming removed 1 base from V and 0 bases from J, with 13 bases in between. Germline CDR1 is SGHVS and CDR2 is FQNEAQ. CDR3 sequence: CASSLVSDGVSGNTIYF. As DNA, the CDR3 is TGTGCCAGCAGCTTAGTTTCCGACGGGGTCTCTGGAAACACCATATATTTT.

The V and J genes are TRBV19 and TRBJ2-5, with 8 bases that match TRBD2. J gave up 5 bases and V 0 bases, and 5 bases lay outside the gene matches. CDR1 and CDR2 (germline): LNHDA, SQIVND (reference sequence). The CDR3 consists of 15 residues. CDR3 sequence reads: CASSIDKRGWETQYF. The CDR3 DNA follows: TGTGCCAGTAGTATAGATAAGCGGGGGTGGGAGACCCAGTACTTC.

This chain's CDR3 is CASSLIGGGPSTGELFF. The CDR3 nucleotides read TGTGCCAGCAGCTTAATAGGCGGGGGCCCTTCCACCGGGGAGCTGTTTTTT. The V gene is TRBV7-3, the J gene TRBJ2-2, with D possibly matching TRBD2 (7 bases). The CDR3 is 17 residues long. CDR1 and CDR2 from the germline V gene are SGHTA and FQGTGA. The V end lost 1 base, the J end lost 4 bases, and 16 bases lay between the germline ends. The variable domain in full, with the rest retrieved from reference TRBV7-3 and TRBJ2-2, is GAGVSQTPSNKVTEKGKYVELRCDPISGHTALYWYRQSLGQGPEFLIYFQGTGAADDSGLPNDRFFAVRPEGSVSTLKIQRTERGDSAVYLCASSLIGGGPSTGELFFGEGSRLTVL.

This rearrangement joins TRBV5-1 to TRBJ1-1; 8 positions agree with TRBD1. CDR1 is SGHRS and CDR2 is YFSETQ in the germline V gene. CDR3 length: 15 residues. V lost 4 bases, J lost 1 base, and 6 bases stayed unmatched. The CDR3 bases are TGCGCCAGCAGCCTGTATCAGGGGGCGAACACTGAAGCTTTCTTT. Amino acids: CASSLYQGANTEAFF.